Listed below are T cell receptor beta chains from one sample, sequenced in a study of shared clonotypes between healthy human individuals. Sequenced by immunoSEQ multiplex PCR; TCRdb stores in-frame clones only, minus some. The data contain more than 450,000 clones, 79% of them seen just once; the ten biggest clones take up approximately 13%. The specimen was PBMCs. Receptor source: a woman in her 40s in good health. Some clones in this sample may be carry-over from other donors' samples. Each CDR3 is given with its conserved first and last residue. The D gene is left open where the match is weak. Expanded clones are given a class, and other clones once, few, many or no size at all.

abundance,j_gene,d_gene,v_gene,CDR3nt,CDR3aa
-,TRBJ1-3,TRBD1,TRBV9,TGTGCCAGCAGCGTCGGGACAGCTGGAAACACCATATATTTT,CASSVGTAGNTIYF
-,TRBJ1-1,-,TRBV11-2,TGTGCCAGCAGCTTCCCCGGCGGCGGGCAGCTGAACACTGAAGCTTTCTTT,CASSFPGGGQLNTEAFF
-,TRBJ2-7,-,TRBV5-5,TGTGCCAGCAGCTGGGGACTTGAGTCCTACGAGCAGTACTTC,CASSWGLESYEQYF
-,TRBJ2-1,TRBD2,TRBV7-8,TGTGCCAGCAGCTTAGCCCAGCTAGCGGGGAGCTCCTACAATGAGCAGTTCTTC,CASSLAQLAGSSYNEQFF
-,TRBJ2-7,-,TRBV28,TGTGCCAGCAGTTTATGGGACTCTTCCTACGAGCAGTACTTC,CASSLWDSSYEQYF
-,TRBJ2-7,-,TRBV27,TGTGCCAGCAGTCCACCTGGGGGGAATGCTTACGAGCAGTACTTC,CASSPPGGNAYEQYF
-,TRBJ2-3,TRBD1,TRBV29-1,TGCAGCACAGGGGCCCGCACAGATACGCAGTATTTT,CSTGARTDTQYF
-,TRBJ2-7,-,TRBV7-3,TGTGCCAGCAGCTTACGGTCTGGGGCCCTCGACGAGCAGTACTTC,CASSLRSGALDEQYF
-,TRBJ1-1,-,TRBV5-6,TGTGCCAGCAGCCCGATTGGAGGTGGGGCGGGGACTGAAGCTTTCTTT,CASSPIGGGAGTEAFF
-,TRBJ2-2,TRBD2,TRBV9,TGTGCCAGCAGCGTAGCAGGTAGCGGGAGTACCGGGGAGCTGTTTTTT,CASSVAGSGSTGELFF
-,TRBJ2-5,TRBD1,TRBV4-2,TGTGCCAGCAGCCAATCCCAGGGGGACAGGGCTCAAGAGACCCAGTACTTC,CASSQSQGDRAQETQYF
-,TRBJ1-2,-,TRBV7-9,TGTGCCAGCAGCCCAGGGATTCCAGCTAATGGCTACACCTTC,CASSPGIPANGYTF
-,TRBJ1-5,-,TRBV6-1,TGTGCCGCCCTTACAGGGTTCCCAAATCAGCCCCAGCATTTT,CAALTGFPNQPQHF
-,TRBJ1-2,-,TRBV6-1,TGTGCCAGCAGTGAAGCGCTAGGAACAGGGCAAGGCTACACCTTC,CASSEALGTGQGYTF
-,TRBJ1-5,-,TRBV27,TGTGCCAGCAGTTTAGGCAGGGGCCGGGGGAGCAATCAGCCCCAGCATTTT,CASSLGRGRGSNQPQHF
-,TRBJ1-1,-,TRBV6-1,TGTGCCAGCAGTGACTTGACGGCGAACACTGAAGCTTTCTTT,CASSDLTANTEAFF
-,TRBJ1-2,-,TRBV5-4,TGTGCCAGCAGCTCTCCCTTAACTAAGTCAGGGTACGGTTATGGCTACACCTTC,CASSSPLTKSGYGYGYTF
-,TRBJ1-1,-,TRBV10-2,TGCGCCAGCAGTGAGCAGGTTAACACTGAAGCTTTCTTT,CASSEQVNTEAFF
-,TRBJ1-5,-,TRBV10-3,TGTGCCATCAGTGAAGCTCGGGGGGACAATCAGCCCCAGCATTTT,CAISEARGDNQPQHF
-,TRBJ2-7,-,TRBV30,TGTGCCTGCAGTACCGCCCGCAGCCCCTACGAGCAGTACTTC,CACSTARSPYEQYF
once,TRBJ2-5,TRBD1,TRBV4-2,TGTGCCAGCAGCCAAGGTGGGACAGCACAAGAGACCCAGTACTTC,CASSQGGTAQETQYF
-,TRBJ2-2,-,TRBV4-1,TGCGCCAGCAGGTATAACACAGGCCCGAACACCGGGGAGCTGTTTTTT,CASRYNTGPNTGELFF
-,TRBJ1-2,-,TRBV28,TGTGCCAGCAGTTGGGCGGGAGGCTACACCTTC,CASSWAGGYTF
-,TRBJ1-2,-,TRBV2,TGTGCCAGCAGCCGAGGATTTAACTATGGCTACACCTTC,CASSRGFNYGYTF
-,TRBJ2-7,TRBD2,TRBV27,TGTGCCAGCGGCATGAGCGGGAAAGGCGAGCAGTACTTC,CASGMSGKGEQYF
-,TRBJ2-2,-,TRBV29-1,TGCAGCGTTGCTATAACCGGGGACACCGGGGAGCTGTTTTTT,CSVAITGDTGELFF
-,TRBJ1-2,-,TRBV15,TGTGCCACCAGCTTCTTGGGGGAGTCCTCGGGCGACTATGGCTACACCTTC,CATSFLGESSGDYGYTF
-,TRBJ1-2,TRBD1,TRBV7-9,TGTGCCAGCAGCAACAGGGGGCGCATCTATGGCTACACCTTC,CASSNRGRIYGYTF